This TCR beta chain was sequenced during a study of CXCR3-negative and CXCR3-positive naive CD8 T cells. Findings and limits, study-wide: Comparably high diversity marked both naive subsets, whereas memory CD8+ cells had much lower diversity.

The sorting of each CD8+ T cell subset was done in triplicate, at roughly 300,000 cells each. UMI-labeled TRB cDNA libraries were prepared by 5' RACE. After re-calling the 5' RACE reads, TCRdb lists one entry per CDR3 protein, DNA absent. The ten top clones account for roughly 15%, within a sample of roughly 48,000 distinct CDR3 sequences. Details on this clonotype: Antigen: not known.

Germline V CDR1 and CDR2: SGHTA, FQGNSA. This CDR3 region has 15 residues. This TCR was sampled from a human donor in good health. Some clones in this sample may be carry-over from other donors' samples. V gene TRBV7-2 combines with J gene TRBJ1-4; the TRBD1 assignment by TCRdb is unverifiable without DNA. Sample: memory CD8+ T cells from blood. The CDR3 spells CASRTGGQHNEKLFF.